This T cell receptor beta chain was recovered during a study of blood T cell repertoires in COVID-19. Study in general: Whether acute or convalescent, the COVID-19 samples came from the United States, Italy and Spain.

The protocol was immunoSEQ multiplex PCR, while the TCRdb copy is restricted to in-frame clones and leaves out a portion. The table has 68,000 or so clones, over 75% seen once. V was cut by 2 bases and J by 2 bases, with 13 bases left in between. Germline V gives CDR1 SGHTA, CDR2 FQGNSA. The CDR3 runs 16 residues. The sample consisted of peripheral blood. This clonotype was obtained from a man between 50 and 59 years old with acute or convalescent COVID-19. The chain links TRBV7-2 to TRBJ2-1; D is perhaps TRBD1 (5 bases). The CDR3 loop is CASSLRGKDAYNEQFF. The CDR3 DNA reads TGTGCCAGCAGCTTAAGGGGAAAGGACGCCTACAATGAGCAGTTCTTC. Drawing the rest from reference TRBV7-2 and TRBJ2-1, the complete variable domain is GAGVSQSPSNKVTEKGKDVELRCDPISGHTALYWYRQSLGQGLEFLIYFQGNSAPDKSGLPSDRFSAERTGGSVSTLTIQRTQQEDSAVYLCASSLRGKDAYNEQFFGPGTRLTVL.